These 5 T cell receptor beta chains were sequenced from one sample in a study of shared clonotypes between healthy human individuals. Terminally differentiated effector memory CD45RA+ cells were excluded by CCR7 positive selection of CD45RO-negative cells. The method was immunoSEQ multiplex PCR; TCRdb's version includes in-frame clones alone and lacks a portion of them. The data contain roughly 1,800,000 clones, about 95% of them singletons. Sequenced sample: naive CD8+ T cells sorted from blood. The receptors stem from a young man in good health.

The CDR3 is CASSLAGGPNTEAFF. CDR3 nucleotides: TGTGCCAGCAGCTTAGCGGGGGGCCCGAACACTGAAGCTTTCTTT. This rearrangement joins TRBV7-8 to TRBJ1-1; tentative D call: TRBD1 (6 bases). Germline CDR1 reads SGHVS; CDR2 reads FQNEAQ. This CDR3 has 15 residues. The V end was cut by 0 bases, the J end by 1 base, with 9 bases between.

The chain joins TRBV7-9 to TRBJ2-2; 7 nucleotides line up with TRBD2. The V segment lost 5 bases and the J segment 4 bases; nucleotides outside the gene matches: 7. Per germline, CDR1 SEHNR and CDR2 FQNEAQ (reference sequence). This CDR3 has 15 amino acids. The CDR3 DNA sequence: TGTGCCAGCAGCCCCACCGGGGGGAGCACCGGGGAGCTGTTTTTT. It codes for CASSPTGGSTGELFF.

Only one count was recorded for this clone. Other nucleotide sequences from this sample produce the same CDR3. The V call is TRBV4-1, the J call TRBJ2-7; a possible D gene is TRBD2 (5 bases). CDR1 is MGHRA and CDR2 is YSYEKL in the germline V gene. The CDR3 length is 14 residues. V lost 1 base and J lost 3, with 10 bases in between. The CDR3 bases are TGCGCCAGCAGCCAAGTCAGCGGCAGCTACGAGCAGTACTTC. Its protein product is CASSQVSGSYEQYF.

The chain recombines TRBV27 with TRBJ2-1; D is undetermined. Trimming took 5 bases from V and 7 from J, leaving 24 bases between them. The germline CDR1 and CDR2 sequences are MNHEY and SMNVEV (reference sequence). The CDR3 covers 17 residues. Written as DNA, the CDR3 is TGTGCCAGCAGTACGAACGGCGACGCGATTATGATTAATGAGCAGTTCTTC. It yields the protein CASSTNGDAIMINEQFF.

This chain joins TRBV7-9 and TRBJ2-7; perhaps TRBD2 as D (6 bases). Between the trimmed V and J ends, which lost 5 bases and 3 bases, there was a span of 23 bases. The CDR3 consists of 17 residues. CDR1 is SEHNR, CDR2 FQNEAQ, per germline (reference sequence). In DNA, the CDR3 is TGTGCCAGCAGCATTTCGTCGGGGGACTCGGGGGACTACGAGCAGTACTTC. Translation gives CASSISSGDSGDYEQYF.